The 8 T cell receptor beta chains presented below share a single source sample, sequenced in a study of beta chain features in type 1 diabetes. Expressed TCRB transcripts were sequenced because the entire RNA isolate underwent reverse transcription. Libraries were prepared by immunoSEQ multiplex PCR; TCRdb keeps only in-frame clonotypes and omits some of them. This sample carries around 280,000 clones, 8% of them seen once, and the ten largest clones take 0.9% to 1.2%. The sample consisted of central memory CD4+ T cells from blood. The source of these receptors is a woman between 18 and 29 years old in good health.

This clone was recorded many times. J is TRBJ2-7 and V is TRBV5-6, with a weak D call TRBD2 (6 bases). Germline lookup yields CDR1 SGHDT and CDR2 YYEEEE. Trimming pared 2 bases from V and 0 bases from J, leaving 9 bases between. CDR3 length: 14 residues. The CDR3 DNA sequence: TGTGCCAGCAGCTTTTTCGGGAGCTCCTACGAGCAGTACGTC. This sequence encodes CASSFFGSSYEQYV.

V and J are TRBV4-3 and TRBJ1-2, with 9 bases matching TRBD1. V shed 4 bases and J 2 bases; nucleotides not matched to a gene: 5. The CDR3 has 15 amino acids. The germline gives CDR1 LGHNA, CDR2 YSLEER. CDR3 nucleotides: TGCGCCAGCAGCCGCTTGGGGACAGGGAACTATGGCTACACCTTC. It is translated as CASSRLGTGNYGYTF.

V is TRBV4-1 and J is TRBJ1-6; D might be TRBD1 (6 bases). V lost 0 bases and J 8 bases, leaving 17 bases between the germline ends. The V gene's germline CDR1 is MGHRA and CDR2 YSYEKL. This CDR3 has 17 amino acids. In nucleotides, the CDR3 is TGCGCCAGCAGCCAAGATGGGGGGCTTGGCAGCGATTCACCCCTCCACTTT. Translated: CASSQDGGLGSDSPLHF.

This clone has only a few counts. V gene TRBV5-6 combines with J gene TRBJ2-3; no clear D. This CDR3 region has 15 residues. Germline V gene lookup returns CDR1 SGHDT and CDR2 YYEEEE. V gave up 0 bases and J gave up 0 bases, with 8 bases separating them. DNA for the CDR3: TGTGCCAGCAGCTTGGGGGTTTCTAGCACAGATACGCAGTATTTT. Amino acid sequence: CASSLGVSSTDTQYF.

As for this clone: This CDR3 is also generated by other DNA sequences in the sample. The rearrangement uses TRBV5-1 and TRBJ1-5; 7 bases fit TRBD1. V dropped 5 bases and J dropped 3; count of bases not matched to a gene: 5. The CDR3 is made up of 14 amino acids. CDR1 and CDR2 from the germline V gene are SGHRS and YFSETQ. Here the CDR3 reads CASSLGTANQPQHF. The CDR3 bases are TGCGCCAGCAGTTTAGGGACAGCCAATCAGCCCCAGCATTTT.

J is TRBJ2-3 and V is TRBV4-3; TRBD1 matches at 10 bases. With V trimmed by 6 bases and J by 5 bases, 5 bases remained unmatched. The CDR3 spans 14 residues. Per the germline V gene, CDR1 is LGHNA and CDR2 is YSLEER. The CDR3 loop reads CASSGDRGRDTQYF. DNA for the CDR3: TGCGCCAGCAGTGGGGACAGGGGAAGAGATACGCAGTATTTT.

This clone was seen more than once but under ten times. This chain links TRBV10-3 with TRBJ2-5; D gene ambiguous. The J call is in doubt because the DNA end fits TRBJ2-7 better. CDR3 length: 14 amino acids. Germline loops: CDR1 ENHRY, CDR2 SYGVKD. CDR3 in DNA: TGTGCCATCAGGGCCCGAGAAAGCTCCTACGAGCAGTACTTC. Residues: CAIRARESSYEQYF.

This clone was counted between two and nine times. This chain links TRBV11-2 with TRBJ1-2, with D uncertain. The CDR3 sequence is 11 residues long. The ends were cut back, 4 bases at V and 9 bases at J, with 9 bases in the middle. The germline gives CDR1 SGHAT, CDR2 FQNNGV. CDR3 protein: CASSYPWRYTF. CDR3 nucleotides: TGTGCCAGCAGCTACCCGTGGCGCTACACCTTC.